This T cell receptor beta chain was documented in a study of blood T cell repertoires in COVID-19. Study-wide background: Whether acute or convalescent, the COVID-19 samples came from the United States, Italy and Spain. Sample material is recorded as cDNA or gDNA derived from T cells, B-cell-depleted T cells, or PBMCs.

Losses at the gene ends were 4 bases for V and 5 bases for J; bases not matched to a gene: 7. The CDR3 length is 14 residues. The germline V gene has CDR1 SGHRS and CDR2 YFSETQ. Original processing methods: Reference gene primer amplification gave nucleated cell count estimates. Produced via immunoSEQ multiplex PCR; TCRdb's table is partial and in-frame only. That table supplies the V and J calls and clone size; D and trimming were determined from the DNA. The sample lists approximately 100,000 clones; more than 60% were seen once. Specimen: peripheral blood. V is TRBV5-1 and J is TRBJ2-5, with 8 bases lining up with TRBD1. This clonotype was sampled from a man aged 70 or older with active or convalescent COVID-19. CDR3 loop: CASSAQGAQETQYF. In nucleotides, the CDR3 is TGCGCCAGCAGCGCTCAGGGGGCTCAGGAGACCCAGTACTTC.